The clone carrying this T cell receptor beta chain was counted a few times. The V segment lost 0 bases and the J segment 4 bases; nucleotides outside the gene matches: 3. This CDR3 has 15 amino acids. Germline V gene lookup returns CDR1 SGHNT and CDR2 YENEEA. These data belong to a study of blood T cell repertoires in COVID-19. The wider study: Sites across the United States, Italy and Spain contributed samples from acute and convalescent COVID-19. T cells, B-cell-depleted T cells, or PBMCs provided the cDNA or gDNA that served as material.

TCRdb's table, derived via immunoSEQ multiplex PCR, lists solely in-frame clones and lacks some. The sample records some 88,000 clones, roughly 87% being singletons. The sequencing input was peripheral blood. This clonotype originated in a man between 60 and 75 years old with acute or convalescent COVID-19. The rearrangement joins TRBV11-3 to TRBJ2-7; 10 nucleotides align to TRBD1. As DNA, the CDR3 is TGTGCCAGCAGCTTAGATCAGGGACAGGGGTACGAGCAGTACTTC. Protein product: CASSLDQGQGYEQYF.